This T cell receptor beta chain comes out of a study of OX40 agonist ivuxolimab in advanced cancers. About the investigation overall: Ivuxolimab, which targeted the costimulatory receptor OX40 (CD134), was an agonistic, fully human IgG2 monoclonal antibody. Intravenous ivuxolimab was administered to patients every 2 weeks at six dose levels: 0.01, 0.1, 0.3, 1.5, 3 and 10 mg/kg. Among the 50 to 55 dose-escalation patients, around 19 had hepatocellular carcinoma, roughly 15 melanoma, 9 renal cell carcinoma and 9 head and neck cancer. In the dose-escalation cohort, 82.7% of patients were male, and the mean age was approximately 60 years, with a range of roughly 20 to 80. Prior anti-PD-1, anti-PD-L1 or anti-CTLA-4 therapy was permitted, and checkpoint inhibitors had been received by less than 45% of dose-escalation patients. Partial responses were achieved by three dose-escalation patients, of whom one had hepatocellular carcinoma and two had cutaneous melanoma. The point of sequencing TCRbeta in the periphery was to test whether ivuxolimab changed TCR sequence diversity and drove clonal T-cell expansion. The paper describes the monotherapy dose-escalation part (N of about 47 patients) of the phase I trial of ivuxolimab.

Patients with autoimmune disease history or receiving systemic immunosuppression were excluded from the trial. Peripheral blood for TCR sequencing was drawn from every dose cohort at baseline, at cycle 4 day 1 and at cycle 7 day 1. Samples were obtained from an open-label, multicenter, first-in-human phase I dose-escalation trial of ivuxolimab. Adults with locally advanced or metastatic melanoma, renal cell carcinoma, hepatocellular carcinoma or head and neck squamous cell carcinoma were enrolled in the trial. Before TCR sequencing, CD4+ and CD8+ T cells were separately sorted from peripheral blood. To sequence the TCRbeta CDR3 region, genomic DNA was isolated from the sorted cells. TCRbeta CDR3 regions were sequenced using the immunoSEQ Assay. What TCRdb holds here is the immuneACCESS table cut down to in-frame rearrangements. Part of the clones is not present; checked against another copy, under half of the missing clones reflect an unresolved V gene, and the others are unexplained. The sample yields approximately 80,000 clones; 90% were counted once. The ten largest clones represent around 0.34% of the sample.

This clone appeared once. The clone's antigen remains unknown. No base-level quality is on record; no much larger clone is a single base apart. CDR1 and CDR2 are read off the germline V gene as MDHEN and SYDVKM. The germline ends are 16 bases apart after V is trimmed by 8 bases and J by 6 bases. Counted from cysteine to phenylalanine, this CDR3 has 13 amino acids. CDR3 DNA is the only sequence kept; it has 39 bases, read in frame from the first base. Broader findings and caveats from the paper: On average, CD8+ T cells showed more expanded clones than CD4+ T cells after ivuxolimab. Antigen specificity was not determined for the clonally expanded peripheral T cells. Low levels of normalized T-cell clonal expansion were also seen in some patients who did not respond. In partial responders in the 0.1-3.0 mg/kg groups, normalized peripheral clonal expansion was found to be among the lowest, especially among CD8+ T cells. At doses of 0.1 to 3.0 mg/kg, clonal expansion of both CD4+ and CD8+ T cells in blood was seen between baseline and week 6.

This specimen consisted of CD4+ or CD8+ T cells sorted from blood, obtained in a trial of the OX40 agonist ivuxolimab. This receptor chain uses TRBV28 and TRBJ1-2; possibly the D gene is TRBD1, per 6 matching bases. The clonotype originates from an adult with an advanced solid tumor such as melanoma, head and neck, liver or kidney cancer. The encoded CDR3 is CASLQTAGDGYTF. The DNA reads as follows: TGTGCCAGCCTTCAAACGGCAGGGGATGGCTACACCTTC.